This T cell receptor beta chain was profiled in a study of radiation and T cells in renal cell carcinoma. Study-wide findings and caveats: Top tumor clonotypes rose in blood 2 weeks post-radiation, then contracted. Without pretreatment biopsies, baseline tumor clonotype presence was undetermined.

Specified time point: blood 4 weeks post-SBRT, at nephrectomy. This sample's treatment: 15 Gy SBRT to primary tumor, nephrectomy 4 weeks later. Nephrectomy followed 15 Gy stereotactic body radiation by 4 weeks. This clone showed up just once. Its antigen is unidentified. V lost 3 bases, J lost 9 bases, and 8 bases stayed unmatched. CDR3 length: 14 amino acids. Germline V gives CDR1 MNHNS, CDR2 SASEGT. The method was immunoSEQ multiplex PCR; TCRdb's version includes in-frame clones alone and lacks a portion of them. The sample has about 90,000 clones, 75% to 85% seen once; the top ten hold approximately 7.8%.

The V gene is TRBV6-1, the J gene TRBJ2-1; 7 bases map to TRBD2. The starting material was blood, obtained from a patient whose treatment included radiotherapy and nephrectomy. The TCR originated in a man aged 60 to 75 with renal cell carcinoma. DNA of the CDR3: TGTGCCAGCAGTGATCCTTGGGAGGGGATTGAGCAGTTCTTC. Translating it yields CASSDPWEGIEQFF.